The clone carrying this T cell receptor (beta chain) has only a few counts. Libraries were prepared by immunoSEQ multiplex PCR; TCRdb keeps only in-frame clonotypes and omits some of them. This repertoire shows about 64,000 clones, about 85% found once; its top ten account for roughly 1.3%. This record belongs to a study of OX40 agonist ivuxolimab in advanced cancers. The length of the CDR3 is 16 residues. V shed 3 bases and J shed 0 bases, with 15 bases lying between them. Germline V gene sequence: CDR1 SGDLS, CDR2 YYNGEE. V and J are TRBV9 and TRBJ1-1; D is possibly TRBD1 (5 bases). Material: CD4+ or CD8+ T cells sorted from blood, obtained in a trial of the OX40 agonist ivuxolimab. The origin of this receptor is an adult with an advanced solid tumor such as melanoma, head and neck, liver or kidney cancer. In DNA form, the CDR3 reads TGTGCCAGCAGCGGCCAGGGTGGGACCATGAACACTGAAGCTTTCTTT. This gives the protein CASSGQGGTMNTEAFF. The full variable domain, in which reference TRBV9 and TRBJ1-1 provide the parts outside the CDR3, is DSGVTQTPKHLITATGQRVTLRCSPRSGDLSVYWYQQSLDQGLQFLIQYYNGEERAKGNILERFSAQQFPDLHSELNLSSLELGDSALYFCASSGQGGTMNTEAFFGQGTRLTVV.